Each of the 26 T cell receptor beta chains below was sequenced from the same sample in a study of OX40 agonist ivuxolimab in advanced cancers. Profiling relied on immunoSEQ multiplex PCR, and the TCRdb table lists in-frame clones only, not all of them. The profile shows some 58,000 clones, approximately 83% of them singletons. The material was CD4+ or CD8+ T cells sorted from blood, obtained in a trial of the OX40 agonist ivuxolimab. The receptors derive from an adult with an advanced solid tumor such as melanoma, head and neck, liver or kidney cancer.

This chain links TRBV14 with TRBJ2-1; the match to TRBD2 covers 11 bases. Germline CDR1 and CDR2: SGHDN and FVKESK. The ends lost 2 bases at V and 0 bases at J; junction bases unmatched: 6. The CDR3 is 18 residues long. DNA of the CDR3: TGTGCCAGCAGCCAACACCCGGGACTAGCGGCCTCCTACAATGAGCAGTTCTTC. Residues: CASSQHPGLAASYNEQFF. Full variable domain (rest looked up from reference TRBV14 and TRBJ2-1): EAGVTQFPSHSVIEKGQTVTLRCDPISGHDNLYWYRRVMGKEIKFLLHFVKESKQDESGMPNNRFLAERTGGTYSTLKVQPAELEDSGVYFCASSQHPGLAASYNEQFFGPGTRLTVL.

The CDR3 spells CATKSDRGATEAFF. The CDR3 nucleotides are TGTGCCACCAAGTCTGACAGGGGGGCCACTGAAGCTTTCTTT. The V call is TRBV6-4, the J call TRBJ1-1; TRBD1 agrees at 9 bases. Germline lookup yields CDR1 MRHNA and CDR2 SNTAGT. V was pared by 10 bases and J by 4 bases, with 10 bases of the junction left unmatched. The CDR3 is made up of 14 amino acids.

The V call is TRBV5-6, the J call TRBJ2-1; D perhaps matches TRBD2 (6 bases). The CDR3 is 16 amino acids. CDR1 is SGHDT and CDR2 is YYEEEE in the germline V gene. The germline V and J ends were trimmed by 3 bases and 0 bases, with 13 bases remaining between them. The CDR3 bases are TGTGCCAGCAGCTCATTAAGCGGGTTCTCCTACAATGAGCAGTTCTTC. Translating it yields CASSSLSGFSYNEQFF.

The rearrangement uses TRBV5-1 and TRBJ2-5, with 12 bases aligning to TRBD1. The CDR3 has 15 residues. Germline CDR1 SGHRS, CDR2 YFSETQ. Trimming took 2 bases from V and 5 from J; bases not matched to a gene: 4. CDR3 nucleotides: TGCGCCAGCAGCTTAGGGACAGGGGGCGGTGAGACCCAGTACTTC. Translated, it gives CASSLGTGGGETQYF.

V and J are TRBV11-3 and TRBJ1-1, with D perhaps TRBD1 (5 bases). CDR1 is SGHNT, CDR2 YENEEA, per germline. The CDR3 contains 13 residues. Trimming removed 5 bases at V and 5 bases at J, with 12 bases between. The CDR3 loop reads CASSLLGETEAFF. For the CDR3, the DNA is TGTGCCAGCAGCCTGCTGGGGGAGACTGAAGCTTTCTTT.

V usage is TRBV25-1 and J usage is TRBJ2-7; D is possibly TRBD1 or TRBD2 (5 bases each). Germline-derived CDR1 and CDR2 are MGHDK and SYGVNS. This CDR3 has 15 amino acids. The V and J ends lost 1 base and 2 bases respectively, with 12 bases between them. CDR3 bases: TGTGCCAGCAGTGAATCGAAGGGACGGACCTACGAGCAGTACTTC. Translation gives CASSESKGRTYEQYF.

V is TRBV5-1 and J is TRBJ2-1; 10 positions agree with TRBD2. The J segment lost 7 bases and the V segment lost 1 base, leaving 5 bases of the junction unmatched. Germline CDR1 reads SGHRS; CDR2 reads YFSETQ. The CDR3 is made up of 15 amino acids. The CDR3: CASSLTLAGENEQFF. The CDR3 DNA reads as TGCGCCAGCAGCTTGACCCTAGCGGGAGAAAATGAGCAGTTCTTC.

J is TRBJ1-1 and V is TRBV19; possible D gene TRBD1, 5 bases. The CDR3 sequence is 13 residues long. Between the trimmed V and J ends, which lost 8 bases and 6 bases, there was a span of 16 bases. CDR1 and CDR2 from the germline V gene are LNHDA and SQIVND (reference sequence). Here the CDR3 DNA reads TGTGCCAGTTCGCAGGGATTAGTTGCTGAAGCTTTCTTT. This codes for CASSQGLVAEAFF.

V usage is TRBV7-3 and J usage is TRBJ2-1, with 11 bases matching TRBD2. Germline loops: CDR1 SGHTA, CDR2 FQGTGA. Germline trimming cut 5 bases from V and 8 bases from J; bases unmatched to any gene: 8. The CDR3 runs to 15 residues. The CDR3 sequence is CASSLSGRAVDEQFF. The CDR3 DNA is TGTGCCAGCAGCCTTAGCGGGAGGGCCGTCGATGAGCAGTTCTTC.

J is TRBJ2-6 and V is TRBV28, with a tentative D call TRBD1 (6 bases). The germline CDR1 and CDR2 sequences are MDHEN and SYDVKM. This CDR3 comprises 15 residues. V shed 5 bases and J shed 4 bases, with 12 bases lying between them. DNA of the CDR3: TGTGCCAGCAGTACACAGGGTCCCGGGGCCAACGTCCTGACTTTC. It yields the protein CASSTQGPGANVLTF.

A few counts support this clone. As DNA, the CDR3 is TGTGCCAGCAGCTTCGGACAGGGTAGTGACGAGCAGTACTTC. Translated, it gives CASSFGQGSDEQYF. The genes are TRBV7-6 and TRBJ2-7; 8 bases fit TRBD1. The germline V gene has CDR1 SGHVS and CDR2 FNYEAQ. Trimming removed 3 bases from V and 5 bases from J; junction bases left unmatched: 6. CDR3 length equals 14 residues.

The chain carries TRBV14 and TRBJ2-5, with D unresolved. Trimming cost V 0 bases and J 7 bases, with 18 bases left between them. Germline assignment: CDR1 SGHDN and CDR2 FVKESK. The CDR3 extends over 16 amino acids. CDR3 residues: CASSQDRSWGYGTQYF. Here the CDR3 DNA reads TGTGCCAGCAGCCAAGATAGGAGTTGGGGATATGGGACCCAGTACTTC.

The chain recombines TRBV28 with TRBJ2-5; D is possibly TRBD1 or TRBD2 (5 bases each). V was shortened by 5 bases and J by 0 bases, with 10 bases between the two germline ends. CDR1 MDHEN and CDR2 SYDVKM come from the germline V gene. The CDR3 runs 14 residues. CDR3 DNA sequence: TGTGCCAGCAGTCCCGGGGCATACCAAGAGACCCAGTACTTC. The encoded protein is CASSPGAYQETQYF.

This chain links TRBV2 with TRBJ2-5; TRBD2 matches 9 bases. The CDR3 spans 18 residues. With V trimmed by 8 bases and J by 5 bases, 21 bases remained unmatched. Germline V gene sequence: CDR1 SNHLY, CDR2 FYNNEI. The CDR3 here is CASGRGASGDPAGETQYF. In DNA, the CDR3 is TGTGCCAGCGGGAGGGGTGCTAGCGGGGACCCCGCCGGGGAGACCCAGTACTTC.

The chain recombines TRBV30 with TRBJ2-7; D is perhaps TRBD1 (6 bases). V gave up 4 bases and J gave up 4 bases, with 17 bases separating them. Germline V gene lookup returns CDR1 GTSNPN and CDR2 SVGIG (reference sequence). The CDR3 covers 14 residues. The CDR3 loop is CAWNALDSRYEQYF. In DNA, the CDR3 is TGTGCCTGGAATGCCCTGGACAGTAGATACGAGCAGTACTTC. The entire variable domain, with the rest obtained from reference TRBV30 and TRBJ2-7, is as follows: SQTIHQWPATLVQPVGSPLSLECTVEGTSNPNLYWYRQAAGRGLQLLFYSVGIGQISSEVPQNLSASRPQDRQFILSSKKLLLSDSGFYLCAWNALDSRYEQYFGPGTRLTVT.

The chain has TRBV29-1 and TRBJ2-7; TRBD1 is a possible D gene (6 bases). The V end lost 3 bases, the J end lost 3 bases, and 18 bases lay between the germline ends. The CDR3 totals 15 residues. The germline V gene encodes CDR1 SQVTM and CDR2 ANQGSEA. CDR3 amino acids: CSVEGLDRSSYEQYF. The CDR3 nucleotides are TGCAGCGTTGAGGGCCTTGACAGGTCAAGCTACGAGCAGTACTTC.

The gene calls are TRBV18 and TRBJ2-4; 7 nucleotides match TRBD2. Germline-derived CDR1 and CDR2 are KGHSH and LQKENI. The V and J ends lost 3 bases and 7 bases, in that order; junction bases with no gene match: 3. The length of the CDR3 is 13 residues. CDR3 residues: CASSPGLENIQYF. As DNA, the CDR3 is TGTGCCAGCTCACCTGGACTAGAGAACATTCAGTACTTC. The whole variable domain, remainder taken from reference TRBV18 and TRBJ2-4, is NAGVMQNPRHLVRRRGQEARLRCSPMKGHSHVYWYRQLPEEGLKFMVYLQKENIIDESGMPKERFSAEFPKEGPSILRIQQVVRGDSAAYFCASSPGLENIQYFGAGTRLSVL.

The chain employs TRBV28 and TRBJ2-3; D not resolved. Trimming took 3 bases from V and 9 from J, leaving 13 bases between them. This CDR3 has 13 residues. Germline CDR1 reads MDHEN; CDR2 reads SYDVKM. The CDR3 protein is CASSFTLTGTQYF. CDR3 sequence (DNA): TGTGCCAGCAGTTTTACACTCACGGGCACGCAGTATTTT.

The rearrangement joins TRBV7-9 to TRBJ1-4; possible D gene TRBD1, 5 bases. The CDR3 spans 15 residues. Germline V CDR1 and CDR2: SEHNR, FQNEAQ (reference sequence). V lost 5 bases and J lost 7, with 17 bases in between. Here the CDR3 DNA reads TGTGCCAGCAGCGCCCAGGGATTGAACGGTGAAAAACTGTTTTTT. Residues: CASSAQGLNGEKLFF.

This clone was counted once. The chain uses TRBV28 and TRBJ2-5; D unclear. Germline V gene sequence: CDR1 MDHEN, CDR2 SYDVKM. The V and J ends lost 5 bases and 1 base respectively, with 5 bases between them. The CDR3 sequence is 12 residues long. This CDR3 is CASSPFQETQYF. The CDR3 DNA reads as TGTGCCAGCAGTCCATTCCAAGAGACCCAGTACTTC.

This sequence joins TRBV30 and TRBJ1-2; 9 bases are shared with TRBD1. Germline trimming cut 7 bases from V and 4 bases from J; bases unmatched to any gene: 1. The CDR3 contains 11 residues. The germline CDR1 and CDR2 sequences are GTSNPN and SVGIG (reference sequence). CDR3 amino acids: CASDRGYGYTF. The CDR3 DNA follows: TGTGCCTCGGACAGGGGCTATGGCTACACCTTC.

This rearrangement joins TRBV29-1 to TRBJ2-5, with a tentative D call TRBD2 (6 bases). The germline V gene encodes CDR1 SQVTM and CDR2 ANQGSEA. The CDR3 totals 12 residues. V lost 4 bases and J lost 1, with 7 bases in between. The CDR3 region is CSVAGGQETQYF. The CDR3 nucleotides read TGCAGCGTTGCCGGGGGCCAAGAGACCCAGTACTTC.

This clone was observed once. The chain employs TRBV29-1 and TRBJ2-5, with 9 bases lining up with TRBD2. The CDR3 extends over 13 amino acids. Germline lookup yields CDR1 SQVTM and CDR2 ANQGSEA. With V trimmed by 7 bases and J by 5 bases, 8 bases remained unmatched. The CDR3 nucleotides read TGCAGCGCCATAGCGGGAGTAGGTGAGACCCAGTACTTC. It translates to CSAIAGVGETQYF.

V gene TRBV18 combines with J gene TRBJ2-1; 13 bases line up with TRBD2. V lost 1 base to trimming and J lost 0 bases; unmatched junction nucleotides: 3. The length of the CDR3 is 18 residues. Germline CDR1 reads KGHSH; CDR2 reads LQKENI. DNA of the CDR3: TGTGCCAGCTCACCACTCAGACTAGCGGGGGGCTCCTACAATGAGCAGTTCTTC. It is translated as CASSPLRLAGGSYNEQFF.

V gene TRBV29-1 combines with J gene TRBJ2-7; 10 bases are a match to TRBD1. The germline V gene encodes CDR1 SQVTM and CDR2 ANQGSEA. The CDR3 is 14 amino acids. J gave up 2 bases and V 4 bases, and 5 bases lay outside the gene matches. The CDR3 sequence is CSVAGQGSPYEQYF. The DNA for the CDR3 is TGCAGCGTTGCGGGACAGGGGTCTCCCTACGAGCAGTACTTC.

The chain's CDR3 is CASRNDRTDGYTF. The CDR3 bases are TGTGCCAGCAGGAACGACAGGACGGATGGCTACACCTTC. This chain joins TRBV6-5 and TRBJ1-2, with D possibly TRBD1 on 6 matching bases. In germline, CDR1 is MNHEY, CDR2 SVGAGI. This CDR3 contains 13 residues. V lost 6 bases to trimming and J lost 6 bases, with 14 bases between them.